The 24 T cell receptor beta chains reported below all come from one sample, sequenced in a study of T cell responses to AZD1222 COVID-19 vaccine. TCRdb's table, derived via immunoSEQ multiplex PCR, lists solely in-frame clones and lacks some. The profile covers roughly 120,000 clones, with around 85% appearing a single time and over 5% taken by the ten largest. This material consisted of peripheral blood, taken on day 0 of AZD1222 vaccination. All receptors come from an adult in good health.

This chain links TRBV12-3 or TRBV12-4 with TRBJ2-2, with TRBD2 matching over 7 bases. After removal of 4 bases from V and 6 bases from J, the junction contained 2 bases not matched to a gene. CDR3 size: 13 residues. The CDR3 DNA sequence: TGTGCCAGCAGTTGGGAGGGACCCGGGGAGCTGTTTTTT. Translation: CASSWEGPGELFF.

This CDR3 reads CASSGRLMNTEAFF. CDR3 sequence (DNA): TGTGCCAGCAGCGGGAGGCTCATGAACACTGAAGCTTTCTTT. The rearrangement links TRBV13 to TRBJ1-1; D not resolved. CDR3 length: 14 amino acids. Germline lookup yields CDR1 PRHDT and CDR2 FYEKMQ (reference sequence). V lost 5 bases to trimming and J lost 0 bases, with 10 bases between them.

A single count supports this clone. This chain joins TRBV5-1 and TRBJ2-5, with D maybe TRBD1 (7 bases). CDR1 is SGHRS and CDR2 is YFSETQ in the germline V gene. The CDR3 covers 14 residues. V dropped 4 bases and J dropped 4 bases, with 14 bases sitting between them. CDR3 amino acids: CASSGGGRLETQYF. CDR3 DNA: TGCGCCAGCAGCGGAGGGGGCAGGCTAGAGACCCAGTACTTC. The complete variable domain, with remaining parts taken from reference TRBV5-1 and TRBJ2-5, reads KAGVTQTPRYLIKTRGQQVTLSCSPISGHRSVSWYQQTPGQGLQFLFEYFSETQRNKGNFPGRFSGRQFSNSRSEMNVSTLELGDSALYLCASSGGGRLETQYFGPGTRLLVL.

This clone was seen once. The gene calls are TRBV7-6 and TRBJ1-1, with D unclear. From germline, CDR1 is SGHVS and CDR2 FNYEAQ. Trimming stripped 3 bases from V and 8 bases from J, with 10 bases between. The CDR3 has 12 amino acids. In nucleotides, the CDR3 is TGTGCCAGCAGCTTTCCCGCCACCGAAGCTTTCTTT. Residues: CASSFPATEAFF.

The gene calls are TRBV6-5 and TRBJ1-1, with D hard to call. With 3 bases removed from V and 5 bases from J, the gap between germline ends came to 13 bases. The CDR3 spans 14 residues. Germline V CDR1 and CDR2: MNHEY, SVGAGI. The CDR3 region has the DNA TGTGCCAGCAGTTATTGGGGAGGCCGAACTGAAGCTTTCTTT. Translated, it gives CASSYWGGRTEAFF.

This clone has only a few counts. J is TRBJ1-1 and V is TRBV2, with D unresolved. The CDR3 length is 14 residues. Germline V CDR1 and CDR2: SNHLY, FYNNEI. The V end was cut by 5 bases, the J end by 6 bases, with 16 bases between. DNA of the CDR3: TGTGCCAGCAGTCCAGAACCCTCTGGGGCTGAAGCTTTCTTT. Encoded protein: CASSPEPSGAEAFF.

This clone was found once. The chain recombines TRBV28 with TRBJ2-7; 8 bases align to TRBD2. The ends lost 7 bases at V and 2 bases at J; junction bases unmatched: 7. Germline V CDR1 and CDR2: MDHEN, SYDVKM. This CDR3 region has 14 residues. CDR3 DNA sequence: TGTGCCAGCATCACGGGGGGGCCAACCTACGAGCAGTACTTC. This codes for CASITGGPTYEQYF.

The V call is TRBV5-6, the J call TRBJ2-7, with D possibly being TRBD1 (6 bases). With 4 bases removed from V and 4 bases from J, the gap between germline ends came to 12 bases. Germline V lookup: CDR1 SGHDT, CDR2 YYEEEE. The CDR3 length is 13 residues. The CDR3 nucleotides are TGTGCCAGCAGCCCCGGACAGACATACGAGCAGTACTTC. Its translation: CASSPGQTYEQYF. Full variable domain (rest looked up from reference TRBV5-6 and TRBJ2-7): DAGVTQSPTHLIKTRGQQVTLRCSPKSGHDTVSWYQQALGQGPQFIFQYYEEEERQRGNFPDRFSGHQFPNYSSELNVNALLLGDSALYLCASSPGQTYEQYFGPGTRLTVT.

The chain combines TRBV28 with TRBJ2-4; D is uncertain. The CDR3 covers 13 residues. Trimming removed 6 bases at V and 16 bases at J, with 22 bases between. CDR1 is MDHEN, CDR2 SYDVKM, per germline. CDR3 DNA: TGTGCCAGCAGCACCGCCACTGGGATCGGTTTCTACTTC. Translation: CASSTATGIGFYF.

The chain couples TRBV10-3 to TRBJ1-1; D is uncertain. Germline CDR1 is ENHRY and CDR2 is SYGVKD. Trimming shortened V by 2 bases and J by 8 bases, and 6 bases separated the two germline ends. The CDR3 loop spans 11 amino acids. CDR3 residues: CAISELGEAFF. The CDR3 coding sequence is TGTGCCATCAGTGAGCTGGGAGAAGCTTTCTTT.

CDR3 protein: CASRSGGQVGQPQHF. The CDR3, as DNA: TGTGCCAGTAGATCGGGGGGACAGGTCGGTCAGCCCCAGCATTTT. The gene calls are TRBV19 and TRBJ1-5, with 8 nucleotides matching TRBD1. Germline assignment: CDR1 LNHDA and CDR2 SQIVND (reference sequence). The junction had 10 bases not matched to a gene; V was cut back by 6 bases and J by 6 bases. This CDR3 spans 15 amino acids.

This clone turned up a few times. The J gene is TRBJ1-2, the V gene TRBV4-1; 8 positions match TRBD1. The length of the CDR3 is 15 residues. V was clipped by 3 bases and J by 8 bases; unmatched bases: 11. Germline CDR1 is MGHRA and CDR2 is YSYEKL. The CDR3 sequence: CASSQDHGQGGGYTF. CDR3 sequence (DNA): TGCGCCAGCAGCCAGGACCATGGACAGGGAGGAGGCTACACCTTC.

This clone appeared a single time. V and J are TRBV15 and TRBJ1-5; unclear D gene. CDR3 length: 15 residues. Germline V gene data show CDR1 as LNHNV and CDR2 as YYDKDF (reference sequence). Trimming stripped 1 base from V and 3 bases from J, with 10 bases between. CDR3 DNA: TGTGCCACCAGCAGAGGAGCGGAGAACAATCAGCCCCAGCATTTT. Encoded protein: CATSRGAENNQPQHF.

The chain couples TRBV7-6 to TRBJ2-3, with 11 positions matching TRBD2. Germline-derived CDR1 and CDR2 are SGHVS and FNYEAQ. This CDR3 spans 16 amino acids. Germline trimming cut 4 bases from V and 3 bases from J; bases unmatched to any gene: 6. CDR3 sequence: CASSSSGLADTDTQYF. The CDR3 region has the DNA TGTGCCAGCAGCTCGTCGGGACTAGCGGATACAGATACGCAGTATTTT.

The gene calls are TRBV28 and TRBJ2-7, with 10 bases matching TRBD1. From germline, CDR1 is MDHEN and CDR2 SYDVKM. Unmatched junction bases numbered 5, after V lost 6 bases and J lost 0 bases. This CDR3 is built from 15 residues. CDR3 amino acids: CASRGQGIASYEQYF. CDR3 DNA: TGTGCCAGCAGGGGACAGGGGATCGCCTCCTACGAGCAGTACTTC.

The genes are TRBV9 and TRBJ2-1; unclear D gene. V lost 0 bases to trimming and J lost 4 bases, with 5 bases between them. Germline V lookup: CDR1 SGDLS, CDR2 YYNGEE. The CDR3 is 13 amino acids. The CDR3 bases are TGTGCCAGCAGCGTAGGTCCTTACAATGAGCAGTTCTTC. Protein sequence: CASSVGPYNEQFF.

This chain uses TRBV15 with TRBJ2-7; D remains unclear. The CDR3 is 13 amino acids. CDR1 and CDR2 (germline): LNHNV, YYDKDF (reference sequence). V lost 4 bases and J 3 bases, leaving 10 bases between the germline ends. The CDR3 sequence is CATSTGTDYEQYF. The CDR3 DNA follows: TGTGCCACCAGCACCGGAACAGACTACGAGCAGTACTTC. Drawing the rest from reference TRBV15 and TRBJ2-7, the complete variable domain is DAMVIQNPRYQVTQFGKPVTLSCSQTLNHNVMYWYQQKSSQAPKLLFHYYDKDFNNEADTPDNFQSRRPNTSFCFLDIRSPGLGDTAMYLCATSTGTDYEQYFGPGTRLTVT.

The V call is TRBV28, the J call TRBJ2-3; D is undetermined. Germline V gives CDR1 MDHEN, CDR2 SYDVKM. The V gene lost 7 bases and the J gene lost 3 bases, with 17 bases spanning the gap. The CDR3 runs 15 residues. CDR3 DNA sequence: TGTGCCAGCACCGACGGTGGTGCACAGACAGATACGCAGTATTTT. Translation: CASTDGGAQTDTQYF.

The V call is TRBV9, the J call TRBJ2-5; 9 positions match TRBD2. V gave up 4 bases and J gave up 4 bases; unmatched junction bases: 5. Germline-derived CDR1 and CDR2 are SGDLS and YYNGEE. The CDR3 extends over 14 amino acids. CDR3 sequence: CASSPGSGGETQYF. CDR3 nucleotides: TGTGCCAGCAGCCCTGGTAGCGGGGGAGAGACCCAGTACTTC.

This clone was detected only once. The J gene is TRBJ2-3, the V gene TRBV19; 10 bases agree with TRBD1. The CDR3 is 17 residues long. Germline V CDR1 and CDR2: LNHDA, SQIVND (reference sequence). Unmatched junction bases numbered 9, after V lost 0 bases and J lost 6 bases. CDR3 DNA sequence: TGTGCCAGTAGTATAGAGGGAAGGACAGGGGGGTTGGATACGCAGTATTTT. This sequence encodes CASSIEGRTGGLDTQYF.

The genes are TRBV5-5 and TRBJ1-2; TRBD1 agrees at 7 bases. V shed 4 bases, J shed 2 bases, and the junction held 5 bases outside the gene matches. Germline CDR1 reads SGHKS; CDR2 reads YYEKEE (reference sequence). This CDR3 contains 14 residues. The chain's CDR3 is CASSTEQGNYGYTF. The CDR3 coding sequence is TGTGCCAGCAGCACTGAACAGGGGAACTATGGCTACACCTTC.

The rearrangement links TRBV28 to TRBJ1-2; D uncertain. Between the trimmed V and J ends, which lost 4 bases and 5 bases, there was a span of 14 bases. CDR3 length: 14 amino acids. Germline V gene sequence: CDR1 MDHEN, CDR2 SYDVKM. The CDR3: CASSSTVGVYGYTF. CDR3 sequence (DNA): TGTGCCAGCAGTTCCACAGTGGGAGTTTATGGCTACACCTTC.

The chain is built from TRBV4-2 and TRBJ2-1; D not certain. From germline, CDR1 is LGHNA and CDR2 YNFKEQ. The V and J ends lost 1 base and 6 bases respectively, with 13 bases between them. CDR3 length: 15 residues. DNA for the CDR3: TGTGCCAGCAGCCAAGCCATCGGAGAGCCCAATGAGCAGTTCTTC. Translating gives CASSQAIGEPNEQFF.

CDR3 bases: TGTGCCACCAGTGACCACCAGAACACCGGGGAGCTGTTTTTT. Its translation is CATSDHQNTGELFF. J is TRBJ2-2 and V is TRBV24-1; no clear D gene. CDR3 length equals 14 residues. The V end lost 4 bases, the J end lost 1 base, and 6 bases lay between the germline ends. Germline V gene lookup returns CDR1 KGHDR and CDR2 SFDVKD.